This T cell receptor (beta chain) was profiled in a study of shared clonotypes between healthy human individuals. Study-level points and caveats: Clonotypes shared by all four sorted-subset donors had higher generation probabilities than non-shared clonotypes.

Germline CDR1 and CDR2: MNHEY and SMNVEV (reference sequence). V shed 6 bases and J 6 bases; nucleotides not matched to a gene: 8. The CDR3 consists of 15 residues. Clones were sequenced by immunoSEQ multiplex PCR, and TCRdb holds only the in-frame ones, with some missing. The repertoire has 950,000 to 1,200,000 clones, around three quarters of them found once; the top ten carry roughly 0.83%. The count of this clone is one. What it binds is not known. This TCR derives from a man younger than 35 in good health. Some clones in this sample may be carry-over from other donors' samples. Sequenced input: memory CD4+ T cells from PBMCs. Described subset: CD45RA-negative fraction. The V gene is TRBV27, the J gene TRBJ1-4, with TRBD1 matching 9 bases. CDR3 coding DNA: TGTGCCAGCAGCCAAGCGGGACAGGGAGATGAAAAACTGTTTTTT. Translated: CASSQAGQGDEKLFF.